The source of this T cell receptor (beta chain) is a study of blood T cell repertoires in COVID-19. Whole-study context: The United States, Italy and Spain were the sources of the acute and convalescent COVID-19 samples. The cDNA or gDNA used as material had been derived from T cells, B-cell-depleted T cells, or PBMCs.

CDR3 length equals 13 residues. V lost 5 bases, J lost 15 bases, and 11 bases stayed unmatched. The germline V gene has CDR1 PRHDT and CDR2 FYEKMQ (reference sequence). Original processing methods: Nucleated cell number was recorded as an estimate derived from reference gene primer amplification. Using immunoSEQ multiplex PCR, the repertoire was profiled, and TCRdb retains in-frame clones only, with some absent. Clone size and the V and J calls come from that table; the DNA yielded D and trimming. Counted here are approximately 240,000 clones, around four fifths occurring once; the ten biggest clones make up around 6.5%.

The sample consisted of peripheral blood. The TCR sequence derives from a woman aged 55-69 years with active or convalescent COVID-19. The V gene is TRBV13, the J gene TRBJ1-3, with 9 bases aligning to TRBD1. This chain's CDR3 is CASSRTGVLFKYF. In DNA, the CDR3 is TGTGCCAGCAGCCGGACAGGGGTCCTTTTTAAATATTTT.